This T cell receptor (beta chain) was sequenced in a study of CD8 T cells in ankylosing spondylitis. The CDR3 loop spans 12 amino acids. CDR1 and CDR2 (germline): LGHDT, YNNKEL (reference sequence). Broader study findings: In synovial fluid and blood from reactive arthritis, some motif variants were previously reported. Significantly higher representation of disease-linked clones was reported for matched ankylosing spondylitis synovial fluid.

Using its own MiXCR run on the 5' RACE reads, TCRdb lists one record per CDR3 protein. The table lists a few hundred thousand distinct CDR3 sequences, about 20% of them singletons. Remarks on this clonotype: Antigen unknown. One junction end disagrees with the germline gene, perhaps due to a read error.

The sequence was obtained from a male donor with ankylosing spondylitis or in good health (not recorded which). Sequenced input: blood, either unsorted or a sorted T cell fraction (not recorded which). The chain joins TRBV3-1 to TRBJ2-1, with 7 nucleotides matching TRBD2. The CDR3 DNA sequence: TGTGCCAGCAGCCATGGGGGAACGGGGGGAATCTTC. It is translated as CASSHGGTGGIF.